The clone carrying this T cell receptor (beta chain) was counted once. Its target is unknown. This CDR3 has 18 amino acids. Germline V gene data show CDR1 as SGHRS and CDR2 as YFSETQ. V gave up 3 bases and J gave up 4 bases, with 24 bases separating them. Profiling relied on immunoSEQ multiplex PCR, and the TCRdb table lists in-frame clones only, not all of them. The sample holds 950,000 to 1,200,000 clones; roughly 77% are singletons and the top ten take almost 0.9%. These data originate in a study of shared clonotypes between healthy human individuals. Points from the study as a whole: Clonotypes which were not shared had lower generation probabilities than clonotypes that all four donors shared.

Every one of the donors was a Caucasian adult that lived in Nashville, Tennessee. The sequence was collected from a man aged 18 to 30 in good health. Some clones in this sample may be carry-over from other donors' samples. The specimen was memory CD4+ T cells from PBMCs. The sample's subset: CD45RA-negative fraction. The chain carries TRBV5-1 and TRBJ2-3; possibly TRBD2 for D (6 bases). The CDR3 nucleotides read TGCGCCAGCAGCTCGGGGATTAGCGGTCTAAGGCGGGCAGATACGCAGTATTTT. Its protein product is CASSSGISGLRRADTQYF.